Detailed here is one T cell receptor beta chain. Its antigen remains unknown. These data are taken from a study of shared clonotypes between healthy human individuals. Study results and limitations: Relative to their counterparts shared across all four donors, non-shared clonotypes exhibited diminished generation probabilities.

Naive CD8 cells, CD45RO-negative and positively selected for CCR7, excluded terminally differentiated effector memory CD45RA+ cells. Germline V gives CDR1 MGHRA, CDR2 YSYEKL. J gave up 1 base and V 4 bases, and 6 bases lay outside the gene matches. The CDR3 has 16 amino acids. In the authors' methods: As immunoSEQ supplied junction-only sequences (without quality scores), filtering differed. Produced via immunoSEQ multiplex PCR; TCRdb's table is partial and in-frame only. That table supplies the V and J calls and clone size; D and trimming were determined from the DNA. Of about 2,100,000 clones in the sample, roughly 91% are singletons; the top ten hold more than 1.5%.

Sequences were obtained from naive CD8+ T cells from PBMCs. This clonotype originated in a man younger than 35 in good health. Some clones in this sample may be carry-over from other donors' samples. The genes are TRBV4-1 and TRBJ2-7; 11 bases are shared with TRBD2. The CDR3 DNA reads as TGCGCCAGCAGCCCGTTGGGGACTAGCGGTTCCTACGAGCAGTACTTC. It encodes CASSPLGTSGSYEQYF.